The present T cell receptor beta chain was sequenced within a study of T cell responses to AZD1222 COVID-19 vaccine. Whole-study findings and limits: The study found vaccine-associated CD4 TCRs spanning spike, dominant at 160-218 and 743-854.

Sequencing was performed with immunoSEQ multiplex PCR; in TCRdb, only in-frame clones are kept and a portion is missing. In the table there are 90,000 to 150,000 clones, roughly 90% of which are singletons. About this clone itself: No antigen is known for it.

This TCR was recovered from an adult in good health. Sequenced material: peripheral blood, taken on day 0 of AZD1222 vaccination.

The CDR3 DNA is TGTGCCAGCACCAAAAGGGGCGGCCGAGAGGTCTATGGCTACACCTTC. Translating it yields CASTKRGGREVYGYTF. This chain connects TRBV5-4 to TRBJ1-2, with D perhaps matching TRBD1 (5 bases). The V end lost 6 bases, the J end lost 4 bases, and 22 bases lay between the germline ends. Looked up from germline, CDR1 is SGHNT and CDR2 is YYREEE (reference sequence). The CDR3 length is 16 residues.